This passage covers 30 T cell receptor beta chains from one sample sequenced in a study of tumor and adjacent non-tumor tissue in lung cancer. The template was RNA from unsorted bulk tissue. Three rounds of nested PCR, following a modified ARM-PCR protocol, produced the TCRbeta library. TCRdb used MiXCR to reprocess the multiplex PCR reads, holding one entry per CDR3 protein. The sample has 120,000 or so distinct CDR3 sequences; approximately 71% are singletons. Sequenced input: lung tumor tissue. The receptor set was obtained from a man aged 25 to 40 with non-small cell lung cancer.

In regard to this clonotype: This may come from a read error, since a much larger clone is one base off. The genes are TRBV12-3 or TRBV12-4 and TRBJ1-1, with D uncertain. The CDR3 loop spans 12 amino acids. CDR3 sequence (DNA): TGTGCCAGCAGTCGGACTTTCACTGAAGCTCTCTTT. This encodes CASSRTFTEALF.

Note on this clonotype: This may arise from a read error, as a much more abundant clone is one base away. This chain connects TRBV20-1 to TRBJ1-5; 10 nucleotides match TRBD1. The better agreement between TRBJ2-3 and the DNA end casts doubt on the J call. Per the germline V gene, CDR1 is DFQATT and CDR2 is SNEGSKA (reference sequence). The CDR3 covers 13 residues. This CDR3 reads CSAERTGGSPQYF. The DNA of the CDR3 is TGCAGTGCTGAGAGGACAGGGGGGTCGCCCCAGTATTTT.

Details on this clonotype: A much larger clone sits a single nucleotide away, making a read error possible. The gene calls are TRBV29-1 and TRBJ2-5; D is uncertain. Germline V gene data show CDR1 as SQVTM and CDR2 as ANQGSEA. V was shortened by 5 bases and J by 5 bases, with 6 bases between the two germline ends. This CDR3 has 10 residues. In DNA form, the CDR3 reads TGCAGCGTTTCGGATGAGACCCAGTACTTC. Protein sequence: CSVSDETQYF. The full variable domain, with the rest looked up from reference TRBV29-1 and TRBJ2-5, is SAVISQKPSRDICQRGTSLTIQCQVDSQVTMMFWYRQQPGQSLTLIATANQGSEATYESGFVIDKFPISRPNLTFSTLTVSNMSPEDSSIYLCSVSDETQYFGPGTRLLVL.

Comments on this clonotype: A much larger clone differs by one base, so this may be a read error. The chain employs TRBV20-1 and TRBJ1-1; tentative D call: TRBD1 (5 bases). The CDR3 is 14 amino acids. The germline V gene has CDR1 DFQATT and CDR2 SNEGSKA (reference sequence). CDR3 region: CSAREKGLNIEAFF. The CDR3 region has the DNA TGCAGTGCTAGAGAGAAGGGACTGAACATTGAAGCTTTCTTT.

Comments on this clonotype: One junction end does not reproduce the germline sequence, and a read error may be involved. The rearrangement uses TRBV6-5 and TRBJ1-5; D remains unclear. This CDR3 region has 15 residues. Germline V lookup: CDR1 MNHEY, CDR2 SVGAGI. In DNA, the CDR3 is TGTGCCAGCAGTTACAAGTTGGGTAGCATTCAGTCCCAGCATTTT. It translates to CASSYKLGSIQSQHF.

A few counts support this clonotype. The junction shows a germline mismatch at one end, possibly a read error. The chain joins TRBV4-1 to TRBJ2-7, with 8 positions matching TRBD2. There are 16 residues in the CDR3. Germline V gives CDR1 MGHRA, CDR2 YSYEKL. CDR3 region: CASGQDTAGASYEQYF. The CDR3 DNA follows: TGCGCCAGCGGCCAAGATACAGCGGGAGCCTCCTACGAGCAGTATTTC.

This clonotype has ten or more counts. The V and J genes are TRBV6-5 and TRBJ2-7, with D perhaps matching TRBD1 (6 bases). Germline assignment: CDR1 MNHEY and CDR2 SVGAGI. The CDR3 is 12 residues long. The V and J ends lost 5 bases and 7 bases respectively, with 12 bases between them. CDR3 loop: CASSTPGTEQYF. The DNA for the CDR3 is TGTGCCAGCAGTACCCCCGGGACAGAGCAGTACTTC.

For this clonotype: The junction departs from germline at one end; a sequencing error may be responsible. The chain is built from TRBV7-8 and TRBJ2-1, with 8 bases lining up with TRBD2. CDR1 and CDR2 from the germline V gene are SGHVS and FQNEAQ. The CDR3 loop spans 17 amino acids. CDR3 sequence (DNA): TGTGTCAGCAGCCCCTCTTCACTAGCGGCCTCCTATAATGAGCAGTTCTTC. This encodes CVSSPSSLAASYNEQFF.

The table lists this clonotype with a count of one. It may be a read error: a sequence one base away is much more abundant. V gene TRBV6-5 combines with J gene TRBJ1-5; D is undetermined. This CDR3 comprises 13 residues. CDR1 is MNHEY and CDR2 is SVGAGI in the germline V gene. V was cut by 0 bases and J by 11 bases, with 11 bases left in between. The CDR3 sequence is CASSYSGQQSQHF. The CDR3, as DNA: TGTGCCAGCAGTTACTCAGGGCAGCAGTCCCAGCATTTT.

Remarks on this clonotype: This may be a read error, as it is one base from a much larger clone. V is TRBV12-3 or TRBV12-4 and J is TRBJ1-3; no clear D gene. There are 13 residues in the CDR3. The CDR3 coding sequence is TGTGTCAGCAGTCAGAGCTCTGGAAACACCATATATTTT. It codes for CVSSQSSGNTIYF.

This clonotype occurred many times. The gene calls are TRBV20-1 and TRBJ2-7, with unresolved D. Germline loops: CDR1 DFQATT, CDR2 SNEGSKA (reference sequence). The CDR3 is made up of 12 amino acids. The V end lost 6 bases, the J end lost 3 bases, and 12 bases lay between the germline ends. Here the CDR3 DNA reads TGCAGTGCAGGACCTACACTCTACGAGCAGTACTTC. Its translation is CSAGPTLYEQYF.

Remarks on this clonotype: The CDR3 does not end in the conserved phenylalanine or tryptophan, so this is likely a read error. The limits of the CDR3 on the DNA are not certain, so only TCRdb's listed CDR3 is given. V and J are TRBV7-9 and TRBJ1-2. The CDR3 extends over 13 residues, inclusive of both ends. Germline CDR1 reads SEHNR; CDR2 reads FQNEAQ (reference sequence). CDR3 protein: CASSPREGHGYIL.

As concerns this clonotype: Just one base apart from a much larger clone, this may be a read error. No conserved phenylalanine or tryptophan is present at the end of the CDR3, so a read error is the likely explanation. J is TRBJ1-5 and V is TRBV4-3; D is undetermined. CDR1 and CDR2 (germline): LGHNA, YSLEER. The CDR3 has 14 residues. Trimming removed 3 bases from V and 3 bases from J, with 9 bases in between. The CDR3 DNA reads as TGCGCCAGCAGCCAGGATGGGTTCAATCAGCCCCAGCATTAT. It encodes CASSQDGFNQPQHY.

This clonotype appeared many times. The chain couples TRBV29-1 to TRBJ2-3, with a tentative D call TRBD2 (5 bases). From germline, CDR1 is SQVTM and CDR2 ANQGSEA. This CDR3 has 15 residues. Trimming removed 0 bases from V and 2 bases from J, with 12 bases in between. The CDR3 DNA is TGCAGCGTTGAAGATTCGGGATGGGACACAGATACGCAGTATTTT. It codes for CSVEDSGWDTDTQYF.

For this clonotype: Being one base from a much bigger clone, this may be a read error. The gene calls are TRBV6-6 and TRBJ2-1, with TRBD2 identical over 15 bases. CDR3 length: 18 amino acids. Germline lookup yields CDR1 MNHNY and CDR2 SVGAGI (reference sequence). Trimming at V came to 5 bases and at J to 0 bases, leaving 5 bases not matched to a gene. The CDR3, as DNA: TGTGCCAGCAGTGCCAGGACTAGCGGGAGGGGCTCCTACAATGAGCAGTTCTTC. This encodes CASSARTSGRGSYNEQFF.

This clonotype came up many times. V is TRBV20-1 and J is TRBJ2-7, with 7 bases identical to TRBD1. The junction had 11 bases not matched to a gene; V was cut back by 5 bases and J by 1 base. Per germline, CDR1 DFQATT and CDR2 SNEGSKA (reference sequence). This CDR3 contains 15 residues. The CDR3 nucleotides are TGCAGTGCTGAACCGGGACAGCCGAATTCCTACGAGCAGTACTTC. This codes for CSAEPGQPNSYEQYF.

As concerns this clonotype: A junction boundary mismatches the germline segment, possibly from a read error. V and J are TRBV6-1 and TRBJ1-6; D is undetermined. This CDR3 contains 13 residues. Per germline, CDR1 MNHNS and CDR2 SASEGT. The CDR3 here is CACSEGQNSPLHF. Written as DNA, the CDR3 is TGTGCCTGCAGTGAGGGTCAGAATTCACCCCTCCACTTT.

Remarks on this clonotype: An end of the junction does not agree with germline; a read error may underlie this. The rearrangement uses TRBV20-1 and TRBJ1-1; no definite D call. Germline assignment: CDR1 DFQATT and CDR2 SNEGSKA (reference sequence). The CDR3 is 11 residues long. CDR3 in DNA: TGCAGTGCTCCCCTTTTCACTGAAACCTTCTTC. Translation gives CSAPLFTETFF.

Concerning this clonotype itself: The junction differs from germline at one of its ends, possibly a read error. The rearrangement joins TRBV11-3 to TRBJ2-1; D may be TRBD1 (6 bases). Per germline, CDR1 SGHNT and CDR2 YENEEA. CDR3 length equals 14 residues. CDR3 in DNA: TGCGCCAGCAGCTTGCTGGACAGAGACAATGAGCACTTCTTC. Translated, it gives CASSLLDRDNEHFF.

The chain couples TRBV4-1 to TRBJ2-7; TRBD2 aligns across 14 bases. The J call may be wrong; the DNA end is better matched by TRBJ2-1. In germline, CDR1 is MGHRA, CDR2 YSYEKL. This CDR3 has 15 amino acids. CDR3 residues: CASSGTSGGTYGQFF. The CDR3 bases are TGCGCCAGCAGCGGGACTAGCGGGGGTACCTACGGGCAGTTCTTC.

For this clonotype: Mismatch with germline at one junction end may stem from a read error. The chain combines TRBV20-1 with TRBJ1-6, with unresolved D. The CDR3 length is 15 residues. In germline, CDR1 is DFQATT, CDR2 SNEGSKA (reference sequence). This CDR3 reads CIPRLVGTRDPPFHF. The CDR3 DNA reads as TGCATTCCTAGGCTCGTCGGCACTAGGGATCCACCCTTCCACTTT.

As regards this clonotype: A much larger clone is a single base away; this may be a read error. J is TRBJ2-7 and V is TRBV12-5; D is uncertain. The germline CDR1 and CDR2 sequences are LGHNT and FRNRAP. CDR3 length: 12 residues. CDR3 bases: TGTGCTAGTGATTTGGGCTCCTACGAGCAGTACTTC. Its translation: CASDLGSYEQYF.

Concerning this clonotype: Sequence at one end of the junction differs from germline and may be a read error. This chain connects TRBV11-2 to TRBJ2-2; possible D gene TRBD1, 6 bases. Germline CDR1 is SGHAT and CDR2 is FQNNGV. This CDR3 has 15 residues. The DNA for the CDR3 is TGTACCAGCTCGAATCTGGGACACAACACCGGGGAGCTGTTTTTT. It yields the protein CTSSNLGHNTGELFF.

Concerning this clonotype: A read error may produce the germline difference seen at one junction end. The J gene is TRBJ2-5, the V gene TRBV20-1, with 9 nucleotides matching TRBD2. In germline, CDR1 is DFQATT, CDR2 SNEGSKA (reference sequence). The CDR3 spans 14 residues. CDR3 nucleotide sequence: TGCAGTGCTAGAACAGCGGGAGGATACAATGAGCAGTTATTC. Translating gives CSARTAGGYNEQLF.

On this clonotype itself: One junction end disagrees with the germline gene, perhaps due to a read error. The rearrangement uses TRBV28 and TRBJ2-3; unclear D gene. The CDR3 totals 15 residues. CDR1 and CDR2 from the germline V gene are MDHEN and SYDVKM. The CDR3 sequence is CASSFGDGRTDTQYF. CDR3 sequence (DNA): TGTGCCAGCAGTTTTGGAGACGGGCGAACAGATACGCAATATTTT.

The chain joins TRBV5-1 to TRBJ2-1; possibly TRBD1 or TRBD2 for D (5 bases each). With 6 bases removed from V and 0 bases from J, the gap between germline ends came to 10 bases. The V gene's germline CDR1 is SGHRS and CDR2 YFSETQ. This CDR3 region has 14 residues. CDR3 bases: TGCGCCAGCAACTTTGGGGGCTCCTACAATGAGCAGTTCTTC. It yields the protein CASNFGGSYNEQFF.

This clonotype was counted ten times or more. The chain combines TRBV24-1 with TRBJ1-4, with 9 bases identical to TRBD1. Looked up from germline, CDR1 is KGHDR and CDR2 is SFDVKD. Trimming at V came to 4 bases and at J to 7 bases, leaving 6 bases not matched to a gene. The CDR3 length is 15 residues. This CDR3 reads CATSEGGTGREKLFF. The CDR3 DNA reads as TGTGCCACCAGTGAAGGTGGGACAGGGCGTGAAAAACTGTTTTTT.

Points on this clonotype: This may be a read error, as it is one base from a much larger clone. V is TRBV4-3 and J is TRBJ1-5, with no clear D. The CDR3 has 13 amino acids. In germline, CDR1 is LGHNA, CDR2 YSLEER. As DNA, the CDR3 is TGCGCCAGCAACCAAGATGAAGGTCAGCCCCAGCATTTT. As protein: CASNQDEGQPQHF.

As regards this clonotype: A much more abundant neighbour one base away suggests this may be a read error. The chain has TRBV20-1 and TRBJ1-4; TRBD1 aligns across 7 bases. The germline V gene encodes CDR1 DFQATT and CDR2 SNEGSKA (reference sequence). This CDR3 contains 14 residues. The CDR3 nucleotides read TGCAGAGCTAGAGGGGGCAGGGGCCGGGAAAAACTGTTTTTT. It translates to CRARGGRGREKLFF.

In regard to this clonotype: A much larger clone lies one base from this, so it may be a read error. The V gene is TRBV20-1, the J gene TRBJ2-7, with D maybe TRBD1 (5 bases). Germline V CDR1 and CDR2: DFQATT, SNEGSKA (reference sequence). V lost 8 bases to trimming and J lost 4 bases, with 12 bases between them. CDR3 length: 11 amino acids. CDR3 amino acids: CSHRNGYEQYF. DNA of the CDR3: TGCAGTCACAGGAATGGGTACGAGCAGTACTTC.